The TCR beta chain described here comes from a study of cytomegalovirus exposure and HLA in healthy donors. PCR was performed using 60 Vbeta and 13 Jbeta primers. TCRdb keeps only in-frame clones here, not all; method: immunoSEQ multiplex PCR. The repertoire holds about 160,000 clones, with around 78% as singletons. The CDR3 sequence is 12 residues long. CDR1 and CDR2 from the germline V gene are SQVTM and ANQGSEA. Trimming cost V 4 bases and J 5 bases, with 11 bases left between them. Study-wide results and limits: Previously analyzed data showed that most TCR beta V segments were productive at a frequency of about 87% or about 30%. With further analysis later on, most CMV-associated TCR beta chains appeared HLA-restricted. A later analysis showed HLA-associated TCR beta chains outstripping equally common others in clonal expansion. Highly shared variants forming one cluster were likely a sequencing artifact.

For this clone: The antigen remains undetermined.

This chain joins TRBV29-1 and TRBJ2-5; D possibly corresponds to TRBD2 (6 bases). The source of this sequence is a woman aged 40 to 55 in good health and CMV-seropositive. The sequenced sample consisted of PBMCs. In DNA form, the CDR3 reads TGCAGCGTTGTGACTAGTTGGGAGACCCAGTACTTC. It is translated as CSVVTSWETQYF.